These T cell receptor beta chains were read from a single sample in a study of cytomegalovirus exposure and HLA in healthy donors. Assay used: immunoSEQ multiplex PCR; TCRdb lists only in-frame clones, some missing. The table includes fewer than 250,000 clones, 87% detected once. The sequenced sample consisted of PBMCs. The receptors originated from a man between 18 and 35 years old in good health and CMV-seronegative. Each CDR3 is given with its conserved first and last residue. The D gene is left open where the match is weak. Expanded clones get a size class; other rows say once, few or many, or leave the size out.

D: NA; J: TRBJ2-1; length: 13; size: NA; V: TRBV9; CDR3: CASSLRLYNEQFF; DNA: TGTGCCAGCAGCCTCCGACTATACAATGAGCAGTTCTTC
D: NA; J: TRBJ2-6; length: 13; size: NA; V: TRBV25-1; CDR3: CASIDRGANVLTF; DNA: TGTGCCAGTATCGATCGGGGGGCCAACGTCCTGACTTTC
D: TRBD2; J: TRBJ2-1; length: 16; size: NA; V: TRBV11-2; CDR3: CASSIRRAGVRNEQFF; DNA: TGTGCCAGCAGCATCCGGAGGGCGGGGGTAAGAAATGAGCAGTTCTTC
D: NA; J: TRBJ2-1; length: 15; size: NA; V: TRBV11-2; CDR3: CASSLVRGGRNEQFF; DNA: TGTGCCAGCAGCTTAGTTAGGGGGGGTCGCAATGAGCAGTTCTTC
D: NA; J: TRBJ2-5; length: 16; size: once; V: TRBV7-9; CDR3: CASSWQASLIQETQYF; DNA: TGTGCCAGCAGCTGGCAGGCGTCCCTAATCCAAGAGACCCAGTACTTC
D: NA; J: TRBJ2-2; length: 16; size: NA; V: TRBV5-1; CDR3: CASSFLTNRNTGELFF; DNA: TGCGCCAGCAGCTTCCTAACTAACCGGAACACCGGGGAGCTGTTTTTT
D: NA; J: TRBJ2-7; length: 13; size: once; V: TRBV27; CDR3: CASSLWAGYEQYF; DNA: TGTGCCAGCAGTTTATGGGCAGGGTACGAGCAGTACTTC
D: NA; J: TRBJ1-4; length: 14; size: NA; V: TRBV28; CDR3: CATNSQGREEKLFF; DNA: TGTGCCACCAATTCACAGGGAAGAGAGGAAAAACTGTTTTTT
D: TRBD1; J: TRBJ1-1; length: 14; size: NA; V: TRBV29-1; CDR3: CSVVGDRINTEAFF; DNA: TGCAGCGTTGTGGGGGACAGAATAAACACTGAAGCTTTCTTT
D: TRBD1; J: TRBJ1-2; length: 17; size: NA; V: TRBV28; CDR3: CASSLPGTGLGNYGYTF; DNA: TGTGCCAGCAGTCTCCCCGGGACAGGTCTGGGTAACTATGGCTACACCTTC
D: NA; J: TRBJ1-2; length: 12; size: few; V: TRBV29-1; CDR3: CSVEDRGYGYTF; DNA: TGCAGCGTTGAAGACAGGGGATATGGCTACACCTTC
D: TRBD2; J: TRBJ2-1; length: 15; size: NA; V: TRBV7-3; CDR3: CASSQVAGGSNEQFF; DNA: TGTGCCAGCAGCCAGGTAGCGGGAGGGTCCAATGAGCAGTTCTTC
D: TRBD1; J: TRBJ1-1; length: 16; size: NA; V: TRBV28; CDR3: CASHKGAGGGHTEAFF; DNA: TGTGCCAGCCATAAGGGGGCTGGCGGTGGGCACACTGAAGCTTTCTTT
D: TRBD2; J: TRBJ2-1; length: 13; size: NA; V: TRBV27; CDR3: CASSFAGRGEQFF; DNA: TGTGCCAGCAGTTTTGCAGGGAGGGGTGAGCAGTTCTTC
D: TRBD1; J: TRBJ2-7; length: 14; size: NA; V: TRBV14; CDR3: CASTLTGRSSEQYF; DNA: TGTGCCAGCACCTTGACAGGGCGGTCGAGCGAGCAGTACTTC
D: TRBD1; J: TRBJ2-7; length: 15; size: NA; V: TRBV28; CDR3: CASSFSGTGIYEQYF; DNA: TGTGCCAGCAGTTTCTCCGGGACAGGGATCTACGAGCAGTACTTC
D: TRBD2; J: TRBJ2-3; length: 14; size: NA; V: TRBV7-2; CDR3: CASKASGGWDTQYF; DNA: TGTGCCAGCAAAGCTAGCGGGGGGTGGGATACGCAGTATTTT
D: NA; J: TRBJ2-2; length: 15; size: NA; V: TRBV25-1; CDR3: CASRIGGANTGELFF; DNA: TGTGCCAGCAGAATAGGCGGCGCGAACACCGGGGAGCTGTTTTTT
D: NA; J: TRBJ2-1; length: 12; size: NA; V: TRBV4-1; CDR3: CASSHLGNEQFF; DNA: TGCGCCAGCAGCCACCTCGGCAATGAGCAGTTCTTC
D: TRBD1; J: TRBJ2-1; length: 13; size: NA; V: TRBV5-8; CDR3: CASSLVRSDRRFF; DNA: TGTGCCAGCAGCTTGGTGCGTTCGGACAGGCGGTTCTTC
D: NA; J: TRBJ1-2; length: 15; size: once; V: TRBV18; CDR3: CASSPPGSREEGYTF; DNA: TGTGCCAGCTCACCACCGGGATCCAGGGAGGAAGGCTACACCTTC
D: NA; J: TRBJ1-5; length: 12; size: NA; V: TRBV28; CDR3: CASSYVYQPQHF; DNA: TGTGCCAGCAGTTATGTATATCAGCCCCAGCATTTT
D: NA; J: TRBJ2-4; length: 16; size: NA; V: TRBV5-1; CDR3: CASSFDRGGGLNIQYF; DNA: TGCGCCAGCAGCTTTGATCGAGGAGGAGGTTTGAACATTCAGTACTTC
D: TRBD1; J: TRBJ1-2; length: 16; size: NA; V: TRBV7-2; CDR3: CASSPPVGTVFHGYTF; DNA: TGTGCCAGCAGCCCCCCCGTGGGGACAGTCTTTCATGGCTACACCTTC
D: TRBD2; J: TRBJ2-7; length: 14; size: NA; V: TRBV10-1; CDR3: CASSDGAGGPVQYF; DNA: TGCGCCAGCAGTGATGGGGCGGGGGGGCCGGTGCAGTACTTC
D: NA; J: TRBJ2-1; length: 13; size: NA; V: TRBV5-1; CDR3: CASSPYSYNEQFF; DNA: TGCGCCAGCAGCCCCTACTCGTACAATGAGCAGTTCTTC
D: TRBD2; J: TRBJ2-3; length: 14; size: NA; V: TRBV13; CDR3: CASSLGTRHDTQYF; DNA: TGTGCCAGCAGCTTGGGGACTAGACACGATACGCAGTATTTT
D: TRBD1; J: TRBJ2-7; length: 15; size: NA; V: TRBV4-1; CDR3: CASSQVRTGAYEQYF; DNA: TGCGCCAGCAGCCAAGTCAGGACAGGGGCATACGAGCAGTACTTC
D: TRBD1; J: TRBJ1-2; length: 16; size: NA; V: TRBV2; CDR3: CASSEALYGTGYGYTF; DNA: TGTGCCAGCAGTGAAGCGCTTTATGGGACAGGGTATGGCTACACCTTC
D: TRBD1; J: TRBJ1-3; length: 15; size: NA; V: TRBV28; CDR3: CASSQGQHSGNTIYF; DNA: TGTGCCAGCAGCCAGGGACAGCACTCTGGAAACACCATATATTTT
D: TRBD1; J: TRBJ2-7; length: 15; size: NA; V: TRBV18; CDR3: CASSRMRQGAYEQYF; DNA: TGTGCCAGCTCACGGATGAGACAGGGTGCCTACGAGCAGTACTTC
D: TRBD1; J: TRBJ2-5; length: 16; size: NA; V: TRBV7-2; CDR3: CASSLVVGTGWKTQYF; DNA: TGTGCCAGCAGCTTGGTGGTGGGGACAGGGTGGAAGACCCAGTACTTC
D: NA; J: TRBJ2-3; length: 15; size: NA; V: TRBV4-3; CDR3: CASSQGRTRGDTQYF; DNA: TGCGCCAGCAGCCAAGGACGGACCCGAGGGGATACGCAGTATTTT
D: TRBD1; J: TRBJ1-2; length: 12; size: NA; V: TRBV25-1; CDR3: CASSARGLGYTF; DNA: TGTGCCAGCAGTGCCAGGGGGTTAGGCTACACCTTC
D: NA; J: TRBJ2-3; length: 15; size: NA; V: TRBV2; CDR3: CASSELGYSTDTQYF; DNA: TGTGCCAGCAGTGAACTCGGGTATAGCACAGATACGCAGTATTTT
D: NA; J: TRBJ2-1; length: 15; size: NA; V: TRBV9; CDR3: CASSTSGSSYNEQFF; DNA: TGTGCCAGCAGCACCAGCGGAAGCTCCTACAATGAGCAGTTCTTC
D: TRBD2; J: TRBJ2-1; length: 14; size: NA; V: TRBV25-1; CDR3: CARLKRGNSNEQFF; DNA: TGTGCCCGCTTAAAGCGGGGCAATTCCAATGAGCAGTTCTTC
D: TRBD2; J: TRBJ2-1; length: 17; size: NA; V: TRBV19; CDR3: CASSIVGTSGLPYEQFF; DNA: TGTGCCAGTAGTATAGTCGGGACTAGCGGATTGCCATATGAGCAGTTCTTC
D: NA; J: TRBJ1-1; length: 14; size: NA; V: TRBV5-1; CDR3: CASSLEQGYTEAFF; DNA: TGCGCCAGCAGCTTGGAGCAGGGGTACACTGAAGCTTTCTTT
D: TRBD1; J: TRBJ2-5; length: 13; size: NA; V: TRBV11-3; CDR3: CASSSGQGETQYF; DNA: TGTGCCAGCAGCTCCGGACAGGGTGAGACCCAGTACTTC